Below, 15 T cell receptor beta chains from the same sample are listed, as sequenced in a study of T cells in Graves' hyperthyroidism and ophthalmopathy. RNA transcripts were the template for amplifying TCR beta CDR3 regions. Using the HTBI primer set, a first-round RT-PCR was run on the TCR CDR3. In TCRdb, the multiplex PCR reads were re-called with MiXCR into one record per CDR3 protein. The sample shows hundreds of thousands of distinct CDR3 sequences, over 35% of them seen only once. The sequenced material came from blood. Every receptor here comes from a man aged 18 to 29 with Graves' hyperthyroidism.

The chain links TRBV10-1 to TRBJ2-2; D gene uncertain. Germline V CDR1 and CDR2: WNHNN, SYGVQD (reference sequence). The CDR3 spans 14 residues. Trimming stripped 3 bases from V and 6 bases from J, with 11 bases between. The CDR3 here is CASSDRPLAGELFF. DNA of the CDR3: TGCGCCAGCAGTGACCGGCCCCTTGCCGGGGAGCTGTTTTTT.

The table lists this clonotype with many counts. This chain connects TRBV29-1 to TRBJ2-5; TRBD1 is a possible D gene (5 bases). Germline CDR1 SQVTM, CDR2 ANQGSEA. This CDR3 is 14 amino acids long. V was clipped by 3 bases and J by 1 base, with 12 bases between them. The DNA of the CDR3 is TGCAGCGTTGACACAGGACGGATCCAAGAGACCCAGTACTTC. Protein: CSVDTGRIQETQYF.

The chain uses TRBV2 and TRBJ2-5; 8 nucleotides match TRBD2. The germline V gene has CDR1 SNHLY and CDR2 FYNNEI. CDR3 length: 13 residues. V was clipped by 6 bases and J by 4 bases; unmatched bases: 4. The CDR3 is CASRPLAGETQYF. As DNA, the CDR3 is TGTGCCAGCAGGCCCCTAGCGGGAGAGACCCAGTACTTC. Filled out from reference TRBV2 and TRBJ2-5, the complete variable domain reads EPEVTQTPSHQVTQMGQEVILRCVPISNHLYFYWYRQILGQKVEFLVSFYNNEISEKSEIFDDQFSVERPDGSNFTLKIRSTKLEDSAMYFCASRPLAGETQYFGPGTRLLVL.

This rearrangement joins TRBV19 to TRBJ1-5; no firm D call. Per the germline V gene, CDR1 is LNHDA and CDR2 is SQIVND (reference sequence). This CDR3 is 13 amino acids long. As DNA, the CDR3 is TGTGCACTCCGGATGGATACTAATCAGCCCCAGCATTTT. Its translation: CALRMDTNQPQHF.

This clonotype was observed at least ten times. V and J are TRBV29-1 and TRBJ1-1; TRBD1 matches 8 bases. After removal of 5 bases from V and 6 bases from J, the junction contained 5 bases not matched to a gene. Germline V gives CDR1 SQVTM, CDR2 ANQGSEA. The CDR3 consists of 12 residues. CDR3 nucleotides: TGCAGCGTTCCAGGGGGCATGGCTGAAGCTTTCTTT. Translation: CSVPGGMAEAFF.

This clonotype has only a few counts. The chain is built from TRBV9 and TRBJ1-2, with 7 nucleotides matching TRBD1. V was clipped by 4 bases and J by 4 bases; unmatched bases: 10. Germline values: CDR1 SGDLS, CDR2 YYNGEE. This CDR3 is built from 15 residues. CDR3 in DNA: TGTGCCAGCAGCCACGACGACAGGGCACGCTATGGCTACACCTTC. Protein sequence: CASSHDDRARYGYTF.

For this clonotype: The DNA is left out, because the CDR3 cannot be placed on it with certainty; the CDR3 is given as TCRdb lists it. V and J are TRBV2 and TRBJ2-2. The CDR3 length is 14 residues, termini included. Germline V gene lookup returns CDR1 SNHLY and CDR2 FYNNEI. The CDR3 protein is CASSGRFGAGELFF.

This rearrangement joins TRBV6-1 to TRBJ2-2; a weak D match, TRBD1 (5 bases). V lost 8 bases, J lost 3 bases, and 10 bases lay in between. Germline assignment: CDR1 MNHNS and CDR2 SASEGT. There are 13 residues in the CDR3. CDR3 coding DNA: TGTGCCAGCTGGGGCTTCGACACCGGGGAGCTGTTTTTT. Its translation is CASWGFDTGELFF.

A single count supports this clonotype. At one end, the junction sequence differs from germline, possibly due to a read error. The chain employs TRBV5-1 and TRBJ2-6; D assignment may be TRBD1 or TRBD2 (5 bases each). The CDR3 runs to 17 residues. Germline V lookup: CDR1 SGHRS, CDR2 YFSETQ. DNA of the CDR3: TGCGCCAGGCTTCTTGTGAGGGTCGTATCTGGGGCCAACGTCCTGGCTTTC. Its protein product is CARLLVRVVSGANVLAF.

This clonotype was seen more than once but under ten times. The J gene is TRBJ2-7, the V gene TRBV7-2, with 10 bases matching TRBD2. V was pared by 5 bases and J by 2 bases, with 3 bases of the junction left unmatched. The germline V gene encodes CDR1 SGHTA and CDR2 FQGNSA. The CDR3 length is 14 residues. The CDR3 loop reads CASSHTSGAYEQYF. The CDR3 DNA reads TGTGCCAGCAGCCACACTAGCGGGGCCTACGAGCAGTACTTC.

This chain joins TRBV20-1 and TRBJ2-5, with D unclear. V lost 0 bases, J lost 1 base, and 9 bases lay in between. The CDR3 has 14 residues. In germline, CDR1 is DFQATT, CDR2 SNEGSKA (reference sequence). The CDR3 reads CSARDSVSQETQYF. CDR3 nucleotide sequence: TGCAGTGCTAGAGATTCTGTCAGCCAAGAGACCCAGTACTTC.

This clonotype was counted between two and nine times. V and J are TRBV14 and TRBJ1-4; 8 bases match TRBD1. The V and J ends lost 4 bases and 7 bases, in that order; junction bases with no gene match: 8. Germline assignment: CDR1 SGHDN and CDR2 FVKESK. The CDR3 has 15 residues. The DNA of the CDR3 is TGTGCCAGCAGCCCGACCCGGACAGGGAGTGAAAAACTGTTTTTT. Its protein product is CASSPTRTGSEKLFF.

The V call is TRBV9, the J call TRBJ2-7, with TRBD2 matching over 7 bases. The trim removed 5 bases at V and 0 bases at J, leaving 5 bases unmatched. The CDR3 consists of 14 residues. Germline CDR1 is SGDLS and CDR2 is YYNGEE. The CDR3 protein is CASSPSGHSYEQYF. CDR3 sequence (DNA): TGTGCCAGCAGTCCTAGCGGACACTCCTACGAGCAGTACTTC.

In this sample, this clonotype turned up a few times. This sequence joins TRBV14 and TRBJ2-7; 12 bases fit TRBD1. V lost 0 bases, J lost 6 bases, and 3 bases stayed unmatched. The CDR3 spans 15 residues. The germline V gene has CDR1 SGHDN and CDR2 FVKESK. The CDR3 DNA reads as TGTGCCAGCAGCCAAGAGGGACAGGGGGCGATCGAGCAGTACTTC. This sequence encodes CASSQEGQGAIEQYF.

J is TRBJ2-5 and V is TRBV7-8; D perhaps matches TRBD2 (5 bases). The V end was cut by 1 base, the J end by 1 base, with 13 bases between. Germline V gene lookup returns CDR1 SGHVS and CDR2 FQNEAQ. The CDR3 is 16 amino acids. The CDR3 DNA reads as TGTGCCAGCAGCTTAGAATTGGAAGCGGTCCAAGAGACCCAGTACTTC. Protein sequence: CASSLELEAVQETQYF.